These T cell receptor beta chains were read from a single sample in a study of T cells in Graves' hyperthyroidism and ophthalmopathy. TCRdb reprocessed the multiplex PCR reads via MiXCR and lists one record per CDR3 protein. Of 540,000 or so distinct CDR3 sequences in the sample, around 46% are singletons; the top ten hold roughly 19%. Sequencing used peripheral blood or thyroid tissue (not recorded which). Receptors originate from an adult woman with Graves' disease, either hyperthyroidism or ophthalmopathy (not recorded which). CDR3s include the opening cysteine and the closing phenylalanine or tryptophan. The D gene is left open where the match is weak. Rows give clone size only sometimes, using once, few, many, or a class for an expanded clone.

J gene | clone size | D gene | V gene | CDR3 DNA | CDR3 protein
TRBJ2-7 | many | . | TRBV10-3 | TGTGCCATCAGTGAGTCAAGGTCAGAGCTTTACTACGAGCAGTACTTC | CAISESRSELYYEQYF
TRBJ2-7 | . | TRBD1 | TRBV7-2 | TGCGCCAGCAGCACGTCCCAGGGGGCGGTCTACGAGCAGTACTTC | CASSTSQGAVYEQYF
TRBJ1-4 | many | . | TRBV7-9 | TGTGCCAGCAGCCCGGCCCTTAATGAAAAACTGTTTTTT | CASSPALNEKLFF
TRBJ2-5 | many | . | TRBV12-3/TRBV12-4 | TGTGCCAGCAGTTTCCAGGGAGTGACCCAGTACTTC | CASSFQGVTQYF
TRBJ2-5 | many | TRBD2 | TRBV20-1 | TGCAGTGCTAAGGTAGCGGGAGGTGAAGAGACCCAGTACTTC | CSAKVAGGEETQYF
TRBJ1-6 | . | . | TRBV7-9 | TGTGCCAGCAGTCCGGGGAATGGGACCTTCCTCACCTTCCTCAATTCACCCCTCCACTTT | CASSPGNGTFLTFLNSPLHF
TRBJ1-1 | . | TRBD1 | TRBV7-2 | TGTGCCAGCAGGACAGGGAGGATCAGGACTGAAGCTTTCTTT | CASRTGRIRTEAFF
TRBJ1-5 | many | TRBD1 | TRBV2 | TGTGCCAGCAGCCAGACAGGGGATAATCAGCCCCAGCATTTT | CASSQTGDNQPQHF
TRBJ2-3 | few | . | TRBV7-3 | TGTGCCAGCAGCGCAGGGCGGCCCACAGATACGCAGTATTTT | CASSAGRPTDTQYF
TRBJ2-7 | few | . | TRBV24-1 | TGTGCCACCAGTGTTGTAACGCGACCCTACGAGCAGTACTTC | CATSVVTRPYEQYF
TRBJ2-7 | many | . | TRBV5-1 | TGCGCCAGCAGCTCCGGCTCGGGATACGAGCAGTACTTC | CASSSGSGYEQYF
TRBJ2-5 | . | . | TRBV10-3 | TGTGCCATCAGTGAGTCGGCTAGCGCGGAGACCCAGTACTTC | CAISESASAETQYF
TRBJ2-7 | many | . | TRBV12-3/TRBV12-4 | TGTGCCAGCAGGGACGCGGGACTCCTCTACGAGCAGTACTTC | CASRDAGLLYEQYF
TRBJ1-3 | . | . | TRBV12-3/TRBV12-4 | TGTGCCAGCAGCCGAGACTTGTCCGGAAACACCATATATTTT | CASSRDLSGNTIYF
TRBJ2-7 | . | TRBD2 | TRBV5-1 | TGCGCCAGCAGCTTGGGGACTAGCGGGAGTTACCCCTACGAGCAGTACTTC | CASSLGTSGSYPYEQYF
TRBJ1-5 | . | . | TRBV10-3 | TGTGCCATCAGTGAGTCGAGTAGCAATCAGCCCCAGCATTTT | CAISESSSNQPQHF
TRBJ1-6 | . | . | TRBV4-2 | TGTGCCAGCAGCCAAGATCGGACACCAAATTCACCCCTCCACTTT | CASSQDRTPNSPLHF
TRBJ1-2 | once | . | TRBV7-9 | TGTGCCAGCAGCTTAGATGGACTCGGGGCTGGCTACACCTTC | CASSLDGLGAGYTF
TRBJ1-5 | . | . | TRBV7-9 | TGTGCCAGCAGCTTAGCGGGGGACGGCAATCAGCCCCAGCATTTT | CASSLAGDGNQPQHF
TRBJ2-7 | few | . | TRBV27 | TGTGCCAGCAGTTTCCGACGGAGTATTGCCTACGAGCAGTACTTC | CASSFRRSIAYEQYF
TRBJ1-6 | . | . | TRBV5-1 | TGCGCCAGCAGCTTGACGGGGGCAAGGCATTCACCCCTCCACTTT | CASSLTGARHSPLHF
TRBJ1-5 | . | . | TRBV10-3 | TGTGCCATCAGTGAATGGGACCCAGGGCCCCAGCATTTT | CAISEWDPGPQHF
TRBJ2-7 | . | . | TRBV10-3 | TGTGCCATCAGTGAGCCGGCCAGAGGGGAGCAGTACTTC | CAISEPARGEQYF
TRBJ1-4 | . | . | TRBV9 | TGTGCCAGCTCAGTCCCGGGCTCAGGAACGGAAAAACTGTTTTTT | CASSVPGSGTEKLFF
TRBJ2-5 | . | . | TRBV2 | TGTGCCAGCAGTGACAGCAGGGAGAGGGGTCAGCCCCAGTACTTC | CASSDSRERGQPQYF
TRBJ1-5 | . | . | TRBV27 | TGTGCCAGCAGTTTTGTGGCAGGGCTTCTTGGAGGGCCCCAGCATTTT | CASSFVAGLLGGPQHF